This T cell receptor beta chain comes out of a study of blood T cell repertoires in COVID-19. Study-level information: COVID-19 samples, acute and convalescent, were from the United States, Italy and Spain.

The study drew participants aged roughly 18 to 95 years from some 24 US areas. Clinical history reported by participants formed the basis on which cohorts were assigned. The table came from immunoSEQ multiplex PCR; TCRdb's copy has only in-frame clones and leaves some out. The sample records approximately 200,000 clones, about 86% being singletons. Germline lookup yields CDR1 SGHRS and CDR2 YFSETQ. Trimming cost V 1 base and J 1 base; bases outside gene matches: 3. The CDR3 covers 15 residues. This sequence originates from a woman in her 30s who had been exposed to COVID-19. V gene TRBV5-1 combines with J gene TRBJ2-7, with 9 bases identical to TRBD1. The sequencing input was PBMCs or T cells enriched from blood (not recorded which). The CDR3 protein is CASSLHGTGSYEQYF. The CDR3 coding sequence is TGCGCCAGCAGCTTGCATGGGACAGGGTCCTACGAGCAGTACTTC. Full variable domain (missing parts from reference TRBV5-1 and TRBJ2-7): KAGVTQTPRYLIKTRGQQVTLSCSPISGHRSVSWYQQTPGQGLQFLFEYFSETQRNKGNFPGRFSGRQFSNSRSEMNVSTLELGDSALYLCASSLHGTGSYEQYFGPGTRLTVT.